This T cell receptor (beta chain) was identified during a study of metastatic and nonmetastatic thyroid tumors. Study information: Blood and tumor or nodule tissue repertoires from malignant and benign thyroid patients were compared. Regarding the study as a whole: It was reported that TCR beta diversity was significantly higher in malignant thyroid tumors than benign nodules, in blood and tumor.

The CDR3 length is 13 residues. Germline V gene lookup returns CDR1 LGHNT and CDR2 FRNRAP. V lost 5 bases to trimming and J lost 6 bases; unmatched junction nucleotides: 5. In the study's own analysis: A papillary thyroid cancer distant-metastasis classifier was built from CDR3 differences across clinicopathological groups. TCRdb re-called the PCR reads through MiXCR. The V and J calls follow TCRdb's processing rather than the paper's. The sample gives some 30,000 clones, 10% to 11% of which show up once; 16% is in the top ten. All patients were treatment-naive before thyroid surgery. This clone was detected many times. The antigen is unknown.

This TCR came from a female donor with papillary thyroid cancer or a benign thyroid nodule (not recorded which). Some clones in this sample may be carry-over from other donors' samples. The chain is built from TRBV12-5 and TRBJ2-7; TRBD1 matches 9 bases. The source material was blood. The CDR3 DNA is TGTGCTAGTGGTCTGGGACAGGGCCTCGAGCAGTACTTC. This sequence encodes CASGLGQGLEQYF.